A selection of T cell receptor beta chains follows, all from one sample in a study of blood T cell repertoires in COVID-19. Sequencing used immunoSEQ multiplex PCR; TCRdb keeps in-frame clones, though not all of them. The sample contains just over 90,000 clones, about three quarters of which appear only once. The sequencing input was peripheral blood. These receptors were collected from a man between 65 and 85 years old with acute or convalescent COVID-19. Both conserved end residues are part of each CDR3. A D gene is named only where the DNA matches it firmly. Some rows mark clone size as missing; the rest say once, few, many or name a class of expanded clone.

CDR3 | DNA | D | J | V | size
CASRSSGRASGELFF | TGTGCCAGCAGATCTAGCGGGAGGGCGAGCGGGGAGCTGTTTTTT | TRBD2 | TRBJ2-2 | TRBV28 | few
CASSETGTNEKLFF | TGTGCCAGCAGCGAGACAGGAACTAATGAAAAACTGTTTTTT | - | TRBJ1-4 | TRBV9 | once
CASSPRGRDTQYF | TGTGCCAGCAGCCCACGGGGAAGGGATACGCAGTATTTT | - | TRBJ2-3 | TRBV7-2 | few
CSTTTGGTGELFF | TGCAGCACAACGACAGGGGGGACCGGGGAGCTGTTTTTT | TRBD1 | TRBJ2-2 | TRBV29-1 | -
CASTDREGSQPQHF | TGTGCCAGCACCGACAGGGAAGGAAGTCAGCCCCAGCATTTT | TRBD1 | TRBJ1-5 | TRBV6-6 | -
CASSETGANSPLHF | TGTGCCAGCAGCGAGACAGGAGCCAATTCACCCCTCCACTTT | - | TRBJ1-6 | TRBV9 | -
CASSVENSNEKLFF | TGTGCCAGCAGTGTTGAGAACTCTAATGAAAAACTGTTTTTT | - | TRBJ1-4 | TRBV2 | -
CASSADSNYGYTF | TGCGCCAGCAGCGCGGACTCTAACTATGGCTACACCTTC | - | TRBJ1-2 | TRBV5-1 | -
CASRRGFYGYTF | TGTGCCAGCAGGCGCGGCTTTTATGGCTACACCTTC | - | TRBJ1-2 | TRBV6-5 | -
CATSALVGTGNTDTQYF | TGTGCCACCAGTGCTCTAGTGGGGACAGGGAACACAGATACGCAGTATTTT | TRBD1 | TRBJ2-3 | TRBV24-1 | few
CASSLAGADLHHEQFF | TGTGCCAGCAGCTTAGCAGGGGCAGATCTACACCATGAGCAGTTCTTC | - | TRBJ2-1 | TRBV7-8 | once
CASSDVTRNTGELFF | TGTGCCAGCAGTGACGTGACACGGAACACCGGGGAGCTGTTTTTT | - | TRBJ2-2 | TRBV25-1 | few
CASSTDRGEKLFF | TGTGCCAGCAGCACGGACAGGGGCGAAAAACTGTTTTTT | TRBD1 | TRBJ1-4 | TRBV7-2 | -
CASQFQGTVNSPLHF | TGTGCCAGCCAATTTCAAGGGACAGTTAATTCACCCCTCCACTTT | TRBD1 | TRBJ1-6 | TRBV2 | -
CASSLVGQGFTGELFF | TGTGCCAGCAGCTTGGTAGGGCAGGGATTCACCGGGGAGCTGTTTTTT | - | TRBJ2-2 | TRBV5-6 | few
CASRQGNTGELFF | TGTGCCTCACGACAGGGGAACACCGGGGAGCTGTTTTTT | TRBD1 | TRBJ2-2 | TRBV25-1 | -
CASSQYPGGGAVGNTIYF | TGTGCCAGCAGCCAGTACCCCGGCGGGGGGGCGGTCGGAAACACCATATATTTT | - | TRBJ1-3 | TRBV4-2 | -
CASSSGQGYTGELFF | TGTGCCAGCAGTTCAGGACAGGGGTACACCGGGGAGCTGTTTTTT | TRBD1 | TRBJ2-2 | TRBV6-5 | -
CASSLGFAGQEKLFF | TGCGCCAGCAGCTTGGGGTTTGCGGGGCAAGAAAAACTGTTTTTT | - | TRBJ1-4 | TRBV5-1 | once
CASSFRRNTEAFF | TGTGCCAGCAGTTTTCGCAGGAACACTGAAGCTTTCTTT | - | TRBJ1-1 | TRBV12-3/TRBV12-4 | -